This record concerns one T cell receptor (beta chain) sequence. Its cognate antigen is unknown. Trimming took 5 bases from V and 4 from J; bases not matched to a gene: 8. CDR3 size: 14 residues. CDR1 LNHDA and CDR2 SQIVND come from the germline V gene (reference sequence). The data originate from a study of beta chain features in type 1 diabetes. Findings and caveats of the study: Type 1 diabetes patients had moderately but significantly shorter TCRB CDR3s in all four CD4+ subsets.

CD45RO/CCR7/CD25/CD127/CD95/CD27 separated CD4+ naive, central memory, regulatory and stem cell-like memory cells by sorting. cDNA synthesis used the whole RNA isolate, giving expressed TCRB sequences. TCRdb keeps only in-frame clones here, not all; method: immunoSEQ multiplex PCR. The repertoire includes 130,000 to 150,000 clones, around 50% of them detected once, and under 0.45% sits in the top ten. This TCR was sampled from a man between 18 and 35 years old in good health. Specimen: Tregs from blood. The J gene is TRBJ2-7, the V gene TRBV19, with 7 bases lining up with TRBD1. CDR3 amino acids: CASSLRDRMYEQYF. As DNA, the CDR3 is TGTGCCAGTAGTCTGAGGGACAGAATGTACGAGCAGTACTTC.